The rows below give T cell receptor beta chains drawn from one sample of a study of blood T cell repertoires in COVID-19. Sequencing used immunoSEQ multiplex PCR; TCRdb keeps in-frame clones, though not all of them. The sample has fewer than 350,000 clones, roughly 89% seen once. The sequencing input was peripheral blood. These receptors were taken from a woman aged 60-75 years with COVID-19, enrolled during active disease. Each CDR3 is given with its conserved first and last residue. The order of the fields is V gene, J gene, D gene, clone size, CDR3 DNA, CDR3 protein. D genes are given only for firm matches. Clone size appears in some rows only: once, few, many, or a class for an expanded clone.

TRBV6-6	TRBJ2-7	TRBD1	few	TGTGCCAGCATCCCGACAGGGGGTTCCTACGAGCAGTACTTC	CASIPTGGSYEQYF
TRBV5-1	TRBJ1-2	TRBD1	NA	TGCGCCAGCAGCGACAGGGGTATAGGCTACACCTTC	CASSDRGIGYTF
TRBV5-1	TRBJ1-1	NA	NA	TGCGCCAGCAGCGGAGGGGCGGGGGCCGGTGGCACTGAAGCTTTCTTT	CASSGGAGAGGTEAFF
TRBV11-2	TRBJ1-3	TRBD1	NA	TGTGCCAGCAGCTTAAGACAGGGGCCTTTAAACACCATATATTTT	CASSLRQGPLNTIYF
TRBV9	TRBJ2-1	TRBD1	NA	TGTGCCAGCAGCGAACAGGGGGACGCCTACAATGAGCAGTTCTTC	CASSEQGDAYNEQFF
TRBV20-1	TRBJ1-1	TRBD1	NA	TGCAGTGCTAGTTCCAAGGCAGGGGGCGCGAGGACTGAAGCTTTCTTT	CSASSKAGGARTEAFF
TRBV7-2	TRBJ1-6	NA	NA	TGTGCCAGCAGCCCTTATAATTCACCCCTCCACTTT	CASSPYNSPLHF
TRBV5-1	TRBJ2-5	NA	once	TGCGCCAGCAGCTCAGGACAGCAAGAGACCCAGTACTTC	CASSSGQQETQYF
TRBV2	TRBJ1-2	TRBD1	NA	TGTGCCAGCACACTCGAGAGGGGAGGGACAGGGGAAGGCTACACCTTC	CASTLERGGTGEGYTF
TRBV5-1	TRBJ2-3	TRBD1	NA	TGCGCCAGCAGCTTTACCGGGACAGGGGGCGCATCTTCTCCTAGCGATACGCAGTATTTT	CASSFTGTGGASSPSDTQYF
TRBV5-1	TRBJ1-6	NA	NA	TGCGCCAGCAGCCTACCGGGAACAAATAATTCACCCCTCCACTTT	CASSLPGTNNSPLHF